This TCR beta chain was recovered during a study of T cells in localized non-small cell lung cancer (dated by TCRdb to about 2020). For context, the study as a whole: Comparing tumors with uninvolved tumor-adjacent lungs, the study looked at the T cell repertoires of 200 to 250 patients with early-stage NSCLC. The cohort was made up of approximately 250 treatment-naive NSCLC patients whose localized lung tumors had been resected. Of the NSCLC patients, about 130 were male and about a hundred were female, and the mean age was around 70 years. Points the paper makes about the study in general: Because multi-region tumor sequencing was not performed, intratumor heterogeneity could not be ruled out. Uninvolved tumor-adjacent lung showed the highest T cell clonality, higher than tumor, which suggests more focused antigenic responses in the uninvolved tumor-adjacent lung. Because the study design was exploratory, TCR variables were selected using unadjusted p-values without false-discovery rate correction. A median of about 53 of the top 100 tumor clones were detected in paired uninvolved adjacent lung, and around 30 of these tumor clones were also found among the top 100 clones of the paired uninvolved adjacent lung. Higher T cell density in blood was associated with longer overall survival, whereas higher clonality in adjacent lung was associated with shorter survival.

TCR beta CDR3 regions were sequenced from DNA using the immunoSEQ Assay. On the authors' methods: To compute T cell density, TCR beta template counts were normalized to usable DNA, which was estimated by amplifying housekeeping genes. Richness was estimated with the preseqR package, extrapolating to 400,000 templates for PBMC samples and 120,000 templates for tissue samples. Clonality was calculated as one minus Pielou's evenness. Tissue-enriched TCRs were identified through differential abundance testing performed on productive amino-acid clonotypes, with a minimum total count of 5 and an alpha of 0.1. The Jaccard Index and the Morisita Overlap Index were used to quantify repertoire overlap between compartments. GLIPH grouped TCR beta CDR3s together with public tetramer-defined viral CDR3s, and a viral motif had to include at least three viral sequences and show V-gene enrichment. Sourced from immuneACCESS, this table was stored by TCRdb with only in-frame sequences that have V and J called. A share of the clones is absent; for the studies checked, an unresolved V gene accounts for under half, and the remainder has no known explanation. That table is the source of V, J and clone size, and D and trimming were worked out from the DNA. The table for this sample lists 15,000 to 20,000 clones; over 75% of them were counted only once. The ten largest clones take up about 31% of the sample.

To note about this clone: Its antigen specificity is not known. One base away there is no much larger clone; base qualities are not given.

At diagnosis, tumor, uninvolved tumor-adjacent lung and peripheral blood were collected and then preserved as a mix of FFPE and fresh-frozen material. Blood samples were analyzed as peripheral blood mononuclear cells for TCR repertoire profiling. From the germline V gene, CDR1 is MNHNS and CDR2 is SASEGT. V lost 7 bases and J lost 7 bases; the stretch between them is 11 bases long. CDR3 length: 12 amino acids, cysteine to phenylalanine. Solely the CDR3 DNA is kept, with 36 bases framed from the first base. This receptor chain uses TRBV6-1 and TRBJ2-1; the D region possibly corresponds to TRBD1 (5 bases align). Here the sequenced sample was peripheral blood, taken before any cancer treatment. The receptor comes from a male donor aged 60 or over with stage I lung adenocarcinoma. In nucleotide form, the sequence is TGTGCCAGCATGGGGCTACTTAATGAGCAGTTCTTC. This encodes CASMGLLNEQFF.